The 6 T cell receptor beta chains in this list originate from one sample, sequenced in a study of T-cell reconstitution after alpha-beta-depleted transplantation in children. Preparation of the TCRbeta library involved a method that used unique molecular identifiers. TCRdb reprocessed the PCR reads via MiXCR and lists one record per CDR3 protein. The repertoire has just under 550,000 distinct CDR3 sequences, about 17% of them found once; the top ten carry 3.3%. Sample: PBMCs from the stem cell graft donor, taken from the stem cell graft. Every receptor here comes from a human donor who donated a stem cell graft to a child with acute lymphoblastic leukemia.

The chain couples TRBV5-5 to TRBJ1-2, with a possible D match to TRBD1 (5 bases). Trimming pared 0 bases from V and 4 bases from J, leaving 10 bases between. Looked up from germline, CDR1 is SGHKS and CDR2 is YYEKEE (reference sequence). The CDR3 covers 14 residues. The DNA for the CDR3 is TGTGCCAGCAGCTTGGCCAGGGACGGCTATGGCTACACCTTC. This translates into CASSLARDGYGYTF.

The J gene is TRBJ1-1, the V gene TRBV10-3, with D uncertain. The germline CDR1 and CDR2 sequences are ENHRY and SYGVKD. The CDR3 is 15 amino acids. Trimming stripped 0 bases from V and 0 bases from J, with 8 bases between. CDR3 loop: CAISESAAMNTEAFF. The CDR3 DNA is TGTGCCATCAGTGAGTCGGCGGCTATGAACACTGAAGCTTTCTTT.

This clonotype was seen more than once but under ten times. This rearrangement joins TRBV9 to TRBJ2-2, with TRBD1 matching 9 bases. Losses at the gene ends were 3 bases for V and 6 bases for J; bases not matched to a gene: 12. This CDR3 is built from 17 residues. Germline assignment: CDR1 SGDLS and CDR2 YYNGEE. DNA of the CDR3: TGTGCCAGCAGCGGACCCCGACAGGGGGGTTCGGCCGGGGAGCTGTTTTTT. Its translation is CASSGPRQGGSAGELFF. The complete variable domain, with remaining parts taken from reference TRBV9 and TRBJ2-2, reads DSGVTQTPKHLITATGQRVTLRCSPRSGDLSVYWYQQSLDQGLQFLIQYYNGEERAKGNILERFSAQQFPDLHSELNLSSLELGDSALYFCASSGPRQGGSAGELFFGEGSRLTVL.

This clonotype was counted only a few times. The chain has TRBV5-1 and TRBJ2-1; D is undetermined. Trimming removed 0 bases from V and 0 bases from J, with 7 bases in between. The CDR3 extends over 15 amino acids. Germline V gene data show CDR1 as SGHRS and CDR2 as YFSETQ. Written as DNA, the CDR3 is TGCGCCAGCAGCTTGGGTTACGGCTCCTACAATGAGCAGTTCTTC. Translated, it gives CASSLGYGSYNEQFF.

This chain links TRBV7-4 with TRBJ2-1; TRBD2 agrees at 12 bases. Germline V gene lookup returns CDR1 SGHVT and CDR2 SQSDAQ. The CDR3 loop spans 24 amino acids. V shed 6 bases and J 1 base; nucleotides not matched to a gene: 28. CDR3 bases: TGTGCCAGCAGGGGTACCCAAGGCCGTGGAAGACTAGCGGGAGCGGTGGGGTCCTACAATGAGCAGTTCTTC. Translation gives CASRGTQGRGRLAGAVGSYNEQFF.

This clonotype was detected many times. CDR3 region: CASSLVGSNQETQYF. The DNA for the CDR3 is TGTGCCAGCAGCTTAGTTGGGTCTAACCAAGAGACCCAGTACTTC. This chain uses TRBV7-2 with TRBJ2-5; D remains ambiguous. Trimming took 1 base from V and 0 from J, leaving 9 bases between them. This CDR3 is 15 amino acids long. CDR1 is SGHTA and CDR2 is FQGNSA in the germline V gene.